This T cell receptor (beta chain) was documented in a study of Graves' ophthalmopathy and Graves' hyperthyroidism. Across the study: Peripheral blood sampling occurred at initial diagnosis, before any treatment. Broader study findings: Cross-validated, the 13-signature model showed 87.88%/81.08% sensitivity/specificity, and 80%/75% in the test set.

RNA transcripts were the template, and TCR beta CDR3 regions were amplified from them. The authors performed first-round RT-PCR with HTBI primers and then a second-round multiplex PCR. In TCRdb, the multiplex PCR reads were re-called with MiXCR into one record per CDR3 protein. The data show 300,000 to 500,000 distinct CDR3 sequences, approximately 15% seen once. V lost 2 bases to trimming and J lost 0 bases, with 16 bases between them. Germline CDR1 and CDR2: ENHRY and SYGVKD. This CDR3 spans 17 amino acids. New diagnoses, under 2 months' duration, and ages 18 to 65 characterized the hyperthyroidism patients. Other autoimmune diseases, uncontrolled infections, pregnancy or lactation led to the exclusion of patients. This clonotype was observed at least ten times. Its antigen is not identified.

The rearrangement uses TRBV10-3 and TRBJ1-1; D is possibly TRBD1 (6 bases). The sequence was collected from a woman in her late teens or twenties with stable Graves' hyperthyroidism. Input material: peripheral blood. The CDR3 coding sequence is TGTGCCATCAGTGAGCCCCACGGGAGGGGGGTGAACACTGAAGCTTTCTTT. It yields the protein CAISEPHGRGVNTEAFF.